What follows are 22 T cell receptor beta chains derived from one specimen sequenced in a study of vaccination and CD4 T cells after COVID-19. Treatment meaning: approximately nine-day PBMC culture with coronavirus spike peptide pools or control peptides (ViraFEST assay). Scientists ran DNA taken from cultured CD4+ T cells through the Oncomine TCR Beta short-read assay for sequencing. TCRdb redid the calling of the PCR reads with MiXCR, one entry per CDR3 protein. The sample consists of 11,000 to 15,000 distinct CDR3 sequences, around half of them appearing once. Their cognate antigens are unknown. Sample: CD4+ T cells from blood, cultured in vitro, taken before SARS-CoV-2 vaccination. These receptors came from a human donor who had recovered from COVID-19.

The chain recombines TRBV20-1 with TRBJ2-7, with D unclear. This CDR3 is built from 13 residues. CDR1 is DFQATT and CDR2 is SNEGSKA in the germline V gene (reference sequence). V was clipped by 6 bases and J by 2 bases, with 14 bases between them. The CDR3 sequence is CSARRTATYEQYF. CDR3 bases: TGCAGTGCCCGACGGACGGCAACCTACGAGCAGTACTTC.

The table lists this clonotype with a count of one. An end of the junction differs from the germline gene, which may be a read error. V usage is TRBV6-5 and J usage is TRBJ1-1, with a weak D call TRBD1 (6 bases). The CDR3 sequence is 15 residues long. The germline CDR1 and CDR2 sequences are MNHEY and SVGAGI. CDR3 sequence reads: CACSYGHRVNTEAFF. CDR3 DNA: TGTGCCTGCAGTTACGGGCACAGGGTGAACACTGAAGCTTTCTTT.

The rearrangement uses TRBV20-1 and TRBJ1-4; 7 bases are shared with TRBD1. This CDR3 is built from 17 residues. The J segment lost 7 bases and the V segment lost 0 bases, leaving 14 bases of the junction unmatched. CDR1 is DFQATT, CDR2 SNEGSKA, per germline (reference sequence). Here the CDR3 reads CSAREDRLIPGSEKLFF. CDR3 DNA: TGCAGTGCTAGAGAGGACAGGTTGATCCCAGGAAGTGAAAAACTGTTTTTT.

V and J are TRBV7-8 and TRBJ2-3; the D gene is possibly TRBD1 (5 bases). The CDR3 has 14 residues. Germline assignment: CDR1 SGHVS and CDR2 FQNEAQ. The ends were cut back, 5 bases at V and 5 bases at J, with 14 bases in the middle. This CDR3 is CASSEDSAGDTQYF. CDR3 coding DNA: TGTGCCAGCAGCGAAGACAGTGCAGGAGATACGCAGTATTTT.

There are a few counts of this clonotype. This chain connects TRBV27 to TRBJ2-7; TRBD2 agrees at 7 bases. CDR1 and CDR2 (germline): MNHEY, SMNVEV (reference sequence). Trimming removed 7 bases from V and 3 bases from J; junction bases left unmatched: 9. The CDR3 runs 14 residues. In nucleotides, the CDR3 is TGTGCCAGCAAGTCTAGCGGAAATTACTACGAGCAGTACTTC. Protein product: CASKSSGNYYEQYF.

This clonotype was observed a handful of times. The chain employs TRBV20-1 and TRBJ1-2; TRBD1 might be the D (5 bases). The CDR3 has 15 amino acids. Germline V CDR1 and CDR2: DFQATT, SNEGSKA (reference sequence). Trimming shortened V by 0 bases and J by 4 bases, and 15 bases separated the two germline ends. CDR3 protein: CSARDSGVGTYGYTF. The CDR3 DNA reads as TGCAGTGCTAGAGATTCGGGCGTTGGGACCTATGGCTACACCTTC.

This clonotype showed up just a few times. The chain combines TRBV27 with TRBJ1-2; 9 bases agree with TRBD1. The germline CDR1 and CDR2 sequences are MNHEY and SMNVEV (reference sequence). This CDR3 contains 13 residues. The trim removed 3 bases at V and 7 bases at J, leaving 3 bases unmatched. The CDR3, as DNA: TGTGCCAGCAGTTTCCGGGACAGGGTTGGCTACACCTTC. It is translated as CASSFRDRVGYTF.

J is TRBJ2-3 and V is TRBV4-1; perhaps TRBD2 as D (6 bases). The CDR3 length is 16 residues. Germline CDR1 reads MGHRA; CDR2 reads YSYEKL. V was pared by 4 bases and J by 4 bases, with 18 bases between. The CDR3 loop is CASSLSRDLGADTQYF. For the CDR3, the DNA is TGCGCCAGCAGCCTGAGTAGGGACTTGGGCGCAGATACGCAGTATTTT.

The rearrangement joins TRBV30 to TRBJ2-5, with 10 bases identical to TRBD2. The junction had 6 bases not matched to a gene; V was cut back by 8 bases and J by 9 bases. The CDR3 is 11 residues long. Per the germline V gene, CDR1 is GTSNPN and CDR2 is SVGIG (reference sequence). CDR3 in DNA: TGTGCCGGGAACCTAGCGGGAGCCCAGTACTTC. Encoded protein: CAGNLAGAQYF. The full variable domain, completed using reference TRBV30 and TRBJ2-5, is SQTIHQWPATLVQPVGSPLSLECTVEGTSNPNLYWYRQAAGRGLQLLFYSVGIGQISSEVPQNLSASRPQDRQFILSSKKLLLSDSGFYLCAGNLAGAQYFGPGTRLLVL.

The rearrangement uses TRBV27 and TRBJ1-2; D might be TRBD1 (6 bases). Trimming removed 3 bases at V and 4 bases at J, with 12 bases between. The CDR3 sequence is 14 residues long. Germline CDR1 and CDR2: MNHEY and SMNVEV (reference sequence). The CDR3: CASSFSRGSYGYTF. The CDR3 DNA reads as TGTGCCAGCAGTTTCAGCAGGGGAAGCTATGGCTACACCTTC.

The V gene is TRBV6-2 or TRBV6-3, the J gene TRBJ2-5; D might be TRBD1 or TRBD2, each matching 5 bases. Germline loops: CDR1 MNHEY, CDR2 SVGEGT. The V end was cut by 6 bases, the J end by 4 bases, with 12 bases between. This CDR3 has 13 amino acids. Here the CDR3 reads CASRTTGGETQYF. CDR3 nucleotides: TGTGCCAGCAGGACGACTGGGGGAGAGACCCAGTACTTC.

This sequence joins TRBV6-1 and TRBJ1-6; 7 bases align to TRBD1. Unmatched junction bases numbered 14, after V lost 1 base and J lost 14 bases. Germline V lookup: CDR1 MNHNS, CDR2 SASEGT. The CDR3 contains 16 residues. CDR3 DNA sequence: TGTGCCAGCAGTGAAGGAGGGACAGTTAAATTCAAGGCCCTCCACTTT. Its translation: CASSEGGTVKFKALHF.

CDR3 protein: CAISEAQGPINEQFF. The CDR3 DNA follows: TGTGCCATCAGTGAGGCACAGGGGCCTATCAATGAGCAGTTCTTC. This rearrangement joins TRBV10-3 to TRBJ2-1, with 7 bases fitting TRBD1. From germline, CDR1 is ENHRY and CDR2 SYGVKD. The CDR3 is 15 residues long. V trimming: 2 bases; J trimming: 6 bases; junction bases outside the gene matches: 7.

There are a few counts of this clonotype. The gene calls are TRBV11-1 and TRBJ2-7; 9 nucleotides align to TRBD1. CDR3 length: 17 amino acids. Per the germline V gene, CDR1 is SGHAT and CDR2 is FQDESV (reference sequence). J lost 1 base, V lost 4 bases, and 11 bases had no gene match. The CDR3 loop is CASSSRTGQGQSYEQYF. In DNA, the CDR3 is TGTGCCAGCAGCTCAAGGACCGGACAGGGGCAATCCTACGAGCAGTACTTC.

This clonotype was seen a few times. The chain joins TRBV27 to TRBJ2-5; either TRBD1 or TRBD2 may fit D (5 bases each). V gave up 6 bases and J gave up 5 bases, with 10 bases separating them. Germline V CDR1 and CDR2: MNHEY, SMNVEV (reference sequence). The CDR3 is made up of 12 amino acids. The CDR3 loop reads CASRTGGETQYF. In DNA form, the CDR3 reads TGTGCCAGCAGAACAGGCGGGGAGACCCAGTACTTC.

This clonotype was counted only a few times. The chain carries TRBV15 and TRBJ2-3, with D perhaps matching TRBD2 (5 bases). CDR3 length: 15 residues. The ends were cut back, 1 base at V and 2 bases at J, with 10 bases in the middle. Germline loops: CDR1 LNHNV, CDR2 YYDKDF (reference sequence). CDR3 coding DNA: TGTGCCACCAGCAGAGTGGAGGCGGACACAGATACGCAGTATTTT. Protein product: CATSRVEADTDTQYF.

The rearrangement uses TRBV7-9 and TRBJ1-1; D gene uncertain. Trimming removed 0 bases from V and 5 bases from J, with 10 bases in between. This CDR3 spans 14 amino acids. CDR1 and CDR2 (germline): SEHNR, FQNEAQ (reference sequence). The CDR3 reads CASSLADRLTEAFF. CDR3 nucleotide sequence: TGTGCCAGCAGCTTAGCCGACCGTTTAACTGAAGCTTTCTTT.

The chain uses TRBV19 and TRBJ1-1; no definite D call. The CDR3 consists of 16 residues. CDR1 and CDR2 from the germline V gene are LNHDA and SQIVND (reference sequence). The V and J ends lost 2 bases and 5 bases respectively, with 18 bases between them. CDR3 DNA: TGTGCCAGTAGTATACGCTTCCCCCTGAGATATACTGAAGCTTTCTTT. This codes for CASSIRFPLRYTEAFF.

The gene calls are TRBV5-1 and TRBJ2-7, with 8 bases matching TRBD2. The trim removed 4 bases at V and 2 bases at J, leaving 2 bases unmatched. The germline gives CDR1 SGHRS, CDR2 YFSETQ. There are 13 residues in the CDR3. The CDR3 sequence is CASSPGLAYEQYF. CDR3 in DNA: TGCGCCAGCAGCCCGGGACTAGCCTACGAGCAGTACTTC.

The rearrangement links TRBV7-2 to TRBJ2-1, with TRBD1 identical over 11 bases. CDR3 length equals 16 residues. Germline V gene sequence: CDR1 SGHTA, CDR2 FQGNSA. The J segment lost 8 bases and the V segment lost 2 bases, leaving 8 bases of the junction unmatched. The CDR3 DNA sequence: TGTGCCAGCAGCTTATATGGGACAGGGGGTTTCGATGAGCAGTTCTTC. Residues: CASSLYGTGGFDEQFF. Variable domain in full (rest from reference TRBV7-2 and TRBJ2-1): GAGVSQSPSNKVTEKGKDVELRCDPISGHTALYWYRQSLGQGLEFLIYFQGNSAPDKSGLPSDRFSAERTGGSVSTLTIQRTQQEDSAVYLCASSLYGTGGFDEQFFGPGTRLTVL.

The V gene is TRBV20-1, the J gene TRBJ2-3; D is ambiguous. V was cut by 3 bases and J by 6 bases, with 10 bases left in between. The CDR3 extends over 12 amino acids. Germline V lookup: CDR1 DFQATT, CDR2 SNEGSKA (reference sequence). Here the CDR3 DNA reads TGCAGTGCTAGGCTGCCGGGCGATACGCAGTATTTT. The encoded protein is CSARLPGDTQYF.

The chain employs TRBV11-2 and TRBJ1-2, with 8 bases identical to TRBD1. With V trimmed by 5 bases and J by 4 bases, 3 bases remained unmatched. The germline V gene has CDR1 SGHAT and CDR2 FQNNGV. The CDR3 is 13 amino acids. CDR3: CASSPGQGYGYTF. The CDR3 bases are TGTGCCAGCAGCCCTGGACAGGGCTATGGCTACACCTTC.